The 7 T cell receptor beta chains given below trace back to one sample, sequenced in a study of blood T cell repertoires in COVID-19. The table came from immunoSEQ multiplex PCR; TCRdb's copy has only in-frame clones and leaves some out. The table shows under 150,000 clones, with about 85% occurring only once. The sample consisted of peripheral blood. These receptors originate from a human donor in a cohort sampled during active COVID-19.

The chain is built from TRBV5-1 and TRBJ2-1; D ambiguous. The CDR3 consists of 15 residues. Looked up from germline, CDR1 is SGHRS and CDR2 is YFSETQ. V was clipped by 0 bases and J by 2 bases, with 9 bases between them. In DNA form, the CDR3 reads TGCGCCAGCAGCTTGGCTAGTACCCCCTACAATGAGCAGTTCTTC. Translating gives CASSLASTPYNEQFF.

The rearrangement uses TRBV15 and TRBJ1-4; no clear D. V lost 8 bases, J lost 0 bases, and 10 bases lay in between. Per germline, CDR1 LNHNV and CDR2 YYDKDF (reference sequence). The CDR3 contains 14 residues. The CDR3 bases are TGTGCCACCCGTCTCACGGCAACTAATGAAAAACTGTTTTTT. Translation gives CATRLTATNEKLFF.

The J gene is TRBJ1-6, the V gene TRBV19; D not certain. V gave up 0 bases and J gave up 7 bases, with 13 bases separating them. The CDR3 extends over 16 amino acids. The germline gives CDR1 LNHDA, CDR2 SQIVND (reference sequence). The CDR3 nucleotides read TGTGCCAGTAGTATAGATGTAGTTGTACCGAATTCACCCCTCCACTTT. This translates into CASSIDVVVPNSPLHF. The full variable domain, completed using reference TRBV19 and TRBJ1-6, is DGGITQSPKYLFRKEGQNVTLSCEQNLNHDAMYWYRQDPGQGLRLIYYSQIVNDFQKGDIAEGYSVSREKKESFPLTVTSAQKNPTAFYLCASSIDVVVPNSPLHFGNGTRLTVT.

V is TRBV11-3 and J is TRBJ2-7, with D hard to call. In germline, CDR1 is SGHNT, CDR2 YENEEA. Trimming removed 5 bases at V and 5 bases at J, with 10 bases between. This CDR3 spans 12 amino acids. CDR3 loop: CASSPSRNEQYF. Here the CDR3 DNA reads TGTGCCAGCAGCCCCTCCAGGAACGAGCAGTACTTC.

The J gene is TRBJ2-7, the V gene TRBV29-1; the D is unclear. V lost 4 bases, J lost 3 bases, and 7 bases lay in between. Germline V gene lookup returns CDR1 SQVTM and CDR2 ANQGSEA. The CDR3 consists of 11 residues. CDR3 coding DNA: TGCAGCGTTGCCTCAGGCTACGAGCAGTACTTC. Translating gives CSVASGYEQYF.

Only a few counts were recorded for this clone. V and J are TRBV3-1 (or the pseudogene TRBV3-2) and TRBJ1-4, with 8 bases identical to TRBD1. This CDR3 is built from 14 residues. V lost 6 bases and J lost 7; bases outside the gene matches: 7. Germline CDR1 and CDR2: LGHDT and YNNKEL (reference sequence). CDR3 nucleotide sequence: TGTGCCAGCAGGGACAGGACAGGGTCTGAAAAACTGTTTTTT. The encoded protein is CASRDRTGSEKLFF.

A note on this clone: Other DNA sequences in the sample encode the same CDR3. The chain recombines TRBV5-1 with TRBJ2-7, with 9 bases matching TRBD1. The length of the CDR3 is 14 residues. Trimming took 4 bases from V and 2 from J; bases not matched to a gene: 4. CDR1 is SGHRS, CDR2 YFSETQ, per germline. The CDR3: CASSLGQGPYEQYF. CDR3 in DNA: TGCGCCAGCAGCCTCGGACAGGGGCCCTACGAGCAGTACTTC.